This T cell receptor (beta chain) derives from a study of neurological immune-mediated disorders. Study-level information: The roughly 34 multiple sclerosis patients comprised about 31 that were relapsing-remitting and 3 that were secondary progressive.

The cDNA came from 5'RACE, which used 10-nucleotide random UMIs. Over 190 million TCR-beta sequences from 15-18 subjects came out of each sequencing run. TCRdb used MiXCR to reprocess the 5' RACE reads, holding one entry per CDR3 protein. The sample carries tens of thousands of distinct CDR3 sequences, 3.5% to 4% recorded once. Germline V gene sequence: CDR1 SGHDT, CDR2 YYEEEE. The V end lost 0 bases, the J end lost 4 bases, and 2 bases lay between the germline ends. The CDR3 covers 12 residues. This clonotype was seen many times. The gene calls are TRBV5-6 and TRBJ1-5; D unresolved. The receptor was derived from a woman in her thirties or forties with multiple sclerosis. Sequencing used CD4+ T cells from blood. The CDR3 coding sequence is TGTGCCAGCAGCTTGGGGAATCAGCCCCAGCATTTT. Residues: CASSLGNQPQHF.